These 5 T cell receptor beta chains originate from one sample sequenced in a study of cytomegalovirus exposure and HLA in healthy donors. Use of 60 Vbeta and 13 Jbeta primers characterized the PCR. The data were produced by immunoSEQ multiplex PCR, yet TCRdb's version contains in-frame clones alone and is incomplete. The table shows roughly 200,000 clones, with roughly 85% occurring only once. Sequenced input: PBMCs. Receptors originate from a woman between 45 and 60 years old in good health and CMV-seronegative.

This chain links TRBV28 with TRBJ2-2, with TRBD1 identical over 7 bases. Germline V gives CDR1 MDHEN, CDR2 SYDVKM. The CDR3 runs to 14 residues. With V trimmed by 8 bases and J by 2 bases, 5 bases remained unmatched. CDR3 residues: CASQQGPNTGELFF. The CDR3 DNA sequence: TGTGCCAGCCAACAGGGGCCCAACACCGGGGAGCTGTTTTTT. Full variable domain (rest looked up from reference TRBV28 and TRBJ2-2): DVKVTQSSRYLVKRTGEKVFLECVQDMDHENMFWYRQDPGLGLRLIYFSYDVKMKEKGDIPEGYSVSREKKERFSLILESASTNQTSMYLCASQQGPNTGELFFGEGSRLTVL.

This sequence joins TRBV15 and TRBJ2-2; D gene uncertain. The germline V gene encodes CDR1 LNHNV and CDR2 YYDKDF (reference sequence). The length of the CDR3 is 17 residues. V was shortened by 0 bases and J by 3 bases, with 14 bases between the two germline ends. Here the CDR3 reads CATSRDLFIRYTGELFF. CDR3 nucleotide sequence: TGTGCCACCAGCAGAGATCTATTTATTCGCTACACCGGGGAGCTGTTTTTT.

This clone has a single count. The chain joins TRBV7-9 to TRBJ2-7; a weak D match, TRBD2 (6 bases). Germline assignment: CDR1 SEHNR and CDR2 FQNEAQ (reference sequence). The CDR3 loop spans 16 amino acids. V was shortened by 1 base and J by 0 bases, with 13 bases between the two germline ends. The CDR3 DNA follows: TGTGCCAGCAGCTTAGACCGGGGGTTAAGCTCCTACGAGCAGTACTTC. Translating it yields CASSLDRGLSSYEQYF. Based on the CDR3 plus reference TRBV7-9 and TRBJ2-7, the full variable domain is DTGVSQNPRHKITKRGQNVTFRCDPISEHNRLYWYRQTLGQGPEFLTYFQNEAQLEKSRLLSDRFSAERPKGSFSTLEIQRTEQGDSAMYLCASSLDRGLSSYEQYFGPGTRLTVT.

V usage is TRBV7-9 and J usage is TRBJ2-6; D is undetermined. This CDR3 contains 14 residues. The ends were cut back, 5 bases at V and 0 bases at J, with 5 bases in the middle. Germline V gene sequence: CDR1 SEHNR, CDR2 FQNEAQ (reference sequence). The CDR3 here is CASSQASGANVLTF. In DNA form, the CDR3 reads TGTGCCAGCAGCCAGGCCTCTGGGGCCAACGTCCTGACTTTC.

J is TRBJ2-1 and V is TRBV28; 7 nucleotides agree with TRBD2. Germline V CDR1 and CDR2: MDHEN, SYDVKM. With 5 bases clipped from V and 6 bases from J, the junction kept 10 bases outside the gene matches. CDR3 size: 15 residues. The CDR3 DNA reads TGTGCCAGCAGTCGAGTGAGCGGGATTGTCAATGAGCAGTTCTTC. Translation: CASSRVSGIVNEQFF.